The clone carrying this T cell receptor beta chain occurred many times. Sequencing ends 3 residues short of the CDR3 end; the germline J gene provides the rest. Libraries were prepared by immunoSEQ multiplex PCR; TCRdb keeps only in-frame clonotypes and omits some of them. This sample comprises about 32,000 clones, none seen once only. The record originates from a study of T cell clonality in common variable immunodeficiency. J was trimmed by 6 bases and V by 3 bases; bases with no gene match: 7. Germline CDR1 reads GTSNPN; CDR2 reads SVGIG (reference sequence). This CDR3 has 15 amino acids. The receptor was derived from a person aged 18 to 70 in good health. The V call is TRBV30, the J call TRBJ2-1, with 11 bases that match TRBD2. The sequencing input was peripheral blood mononuclear cells. Partial CDR3 DNA: TGTGCCTGGAGCGCCGGGACTAGCGGATTCAATGAG. Translated: CAWSAGTSGFNE. The entire CDR3 protein reads CAWSAGTSGFNEQFF.